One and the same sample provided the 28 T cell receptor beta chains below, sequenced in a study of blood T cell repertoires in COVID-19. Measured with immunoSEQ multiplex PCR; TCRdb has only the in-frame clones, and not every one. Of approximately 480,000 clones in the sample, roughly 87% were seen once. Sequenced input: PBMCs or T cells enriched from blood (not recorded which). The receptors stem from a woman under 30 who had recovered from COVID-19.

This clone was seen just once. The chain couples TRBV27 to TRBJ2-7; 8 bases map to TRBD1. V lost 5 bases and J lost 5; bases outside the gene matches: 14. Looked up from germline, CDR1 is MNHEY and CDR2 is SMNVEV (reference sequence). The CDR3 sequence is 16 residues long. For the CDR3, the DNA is TGTGCCAGCAGTCCTACTACTCAAGGGACAGGACACGAGCAGTACTTC. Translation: CASSPTTQGTGHEQYF.

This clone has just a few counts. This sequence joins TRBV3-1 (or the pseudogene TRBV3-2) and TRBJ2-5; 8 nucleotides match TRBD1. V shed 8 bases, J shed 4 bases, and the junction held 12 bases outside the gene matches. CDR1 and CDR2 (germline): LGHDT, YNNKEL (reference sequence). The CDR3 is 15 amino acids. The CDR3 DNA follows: TGTGCCAGCGGACAACCCACCACAGGGGGAGAGACCCAGTACTTC. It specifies CASGQPTTGGETQYF.

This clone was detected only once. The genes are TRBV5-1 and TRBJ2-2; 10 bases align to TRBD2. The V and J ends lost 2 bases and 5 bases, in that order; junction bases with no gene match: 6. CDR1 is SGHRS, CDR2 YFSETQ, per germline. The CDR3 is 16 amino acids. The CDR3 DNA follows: TGCGCCAGCAGCTTAGAGCTAGCGGGGGCTACCGGGGAGCTGTTTTTT. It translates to CASSLELAGATGELFF.

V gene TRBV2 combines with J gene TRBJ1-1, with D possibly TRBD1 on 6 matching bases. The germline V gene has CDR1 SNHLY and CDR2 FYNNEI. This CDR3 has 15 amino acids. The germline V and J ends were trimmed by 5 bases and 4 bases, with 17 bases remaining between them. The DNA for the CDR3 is TGTGCCAGCAGTCATAGGACAGTCCTGGGCACTGAAGCTTTCTTT. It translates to CASSHRTVLGTEAFF.

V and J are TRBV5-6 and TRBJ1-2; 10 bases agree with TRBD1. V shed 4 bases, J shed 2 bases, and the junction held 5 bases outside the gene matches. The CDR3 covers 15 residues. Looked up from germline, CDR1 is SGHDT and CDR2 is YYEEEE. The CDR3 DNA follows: TGTGCCAGCAGCCCCGGGGACAGGGGAAACTATGGCTACACCTTC. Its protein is CASSPGDRGNYGYTF.

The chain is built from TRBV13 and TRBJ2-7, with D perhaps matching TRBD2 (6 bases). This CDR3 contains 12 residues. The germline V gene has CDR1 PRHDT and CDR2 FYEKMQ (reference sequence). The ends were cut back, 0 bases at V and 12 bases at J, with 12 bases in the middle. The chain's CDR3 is CASSLGGGSSYF. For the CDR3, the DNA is TGTGCCAGCAGCTTAGGCGGGGGTAGCTCGTACTTC.

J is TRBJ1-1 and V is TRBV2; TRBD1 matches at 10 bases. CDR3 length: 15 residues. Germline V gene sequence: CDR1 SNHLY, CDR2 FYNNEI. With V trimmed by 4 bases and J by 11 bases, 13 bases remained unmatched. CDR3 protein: CASSVRDRGLWGAFF. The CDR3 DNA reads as TGTGCCAGCAGTGTACGAGACAGGGGGCTCTGGGGGGCTTTCTTT.

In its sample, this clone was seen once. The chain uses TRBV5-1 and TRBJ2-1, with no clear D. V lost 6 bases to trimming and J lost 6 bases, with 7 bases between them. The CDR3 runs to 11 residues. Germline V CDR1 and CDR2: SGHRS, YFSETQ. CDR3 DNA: TGCGCCAGCAACGGGTTCAATGAGCAGTTCTTC. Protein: CASNGFNEQFF. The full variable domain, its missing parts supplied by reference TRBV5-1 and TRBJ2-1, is KAGVTQTPRYLIKTRGQQVTLSCSPISGHRSVSWYQQTPGQGLQFLFEYFSETQRNKGNFPGRFSGRQFSNSRSEMNVSTLELGDSALYLCASNGFNEQFFGPGTRLTVL.

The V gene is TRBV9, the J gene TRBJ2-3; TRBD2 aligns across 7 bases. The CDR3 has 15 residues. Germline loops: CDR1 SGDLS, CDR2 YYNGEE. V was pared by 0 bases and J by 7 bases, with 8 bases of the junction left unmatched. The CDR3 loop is CASSVGVGGSNTQYF. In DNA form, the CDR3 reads TGTGCCAGCAGCGTAGGCGTCGGGGGGTCCAATACGCAGTATTTT. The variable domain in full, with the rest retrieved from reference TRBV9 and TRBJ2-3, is DSGVTQTPKHLITATGQRVTLRCSPRSGDLSVYWYQQSLDQGLQFLIQYYNGEERAKGNILERFSAQQFPDLHSELNLSSLELGDSALYFCASSVGVGGSNTQYFGPGTRLTVL.

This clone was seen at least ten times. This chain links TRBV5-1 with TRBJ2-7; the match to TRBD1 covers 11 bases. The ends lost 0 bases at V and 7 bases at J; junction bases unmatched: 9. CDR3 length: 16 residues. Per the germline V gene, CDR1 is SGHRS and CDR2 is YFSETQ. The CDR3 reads CASSLDPGQGAREQYF. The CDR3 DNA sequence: TGCGCCAGCAGCTTGGATCCAGGACAGGGGGCTAGGGAGCAGTACTTC. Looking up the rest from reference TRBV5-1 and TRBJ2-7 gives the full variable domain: KAGVTQTPRYLIKTRGQQVTLSCSPISGHRSVSWYQQTPGQGLQFLFEYFSETQRNKGNFPGRFSGRQFSNSRSEMNVSTLELGDSALYLCASSLDPGQGAREQYFGPGTRLTVT.

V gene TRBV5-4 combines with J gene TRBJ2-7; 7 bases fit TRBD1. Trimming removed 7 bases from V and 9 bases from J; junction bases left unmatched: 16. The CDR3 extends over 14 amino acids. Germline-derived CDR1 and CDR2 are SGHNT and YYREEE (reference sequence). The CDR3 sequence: CASGTLDREDVQYF. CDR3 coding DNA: TGTGCCAGCGGAACTCTTGACAGGGAAGATGTGCAGTACTTC.

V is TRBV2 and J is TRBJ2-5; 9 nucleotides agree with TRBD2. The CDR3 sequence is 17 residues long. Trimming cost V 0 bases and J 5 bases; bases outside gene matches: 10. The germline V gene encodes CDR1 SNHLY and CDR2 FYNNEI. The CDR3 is CASSEAGRGLAGETQYF. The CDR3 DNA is TGTGCCAGCAGTGAAGCTGGTCGAGGGCTAGCGGGGGAGACCCAGTACTTC. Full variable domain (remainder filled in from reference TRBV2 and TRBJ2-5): EPEVTQTPSHQVTQMGQEVILRCVPISNHLYFYWYRQILGQKVEFLVSFYNNEISEKSEIFDDQFSVERPDGSNFTLKIRSTKLEDSAMYFCASSEAGRGLAGETQYFGPGTRLLVL.

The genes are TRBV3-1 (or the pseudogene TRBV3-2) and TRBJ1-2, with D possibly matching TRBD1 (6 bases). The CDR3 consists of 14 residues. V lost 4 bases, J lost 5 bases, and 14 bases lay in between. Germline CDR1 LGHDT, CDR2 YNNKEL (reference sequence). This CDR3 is CASSLPGQHYGYTF. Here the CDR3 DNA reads TGTGCCAGCAGCCTCCCCGGACAGCATTATGGCTACACCTTC.

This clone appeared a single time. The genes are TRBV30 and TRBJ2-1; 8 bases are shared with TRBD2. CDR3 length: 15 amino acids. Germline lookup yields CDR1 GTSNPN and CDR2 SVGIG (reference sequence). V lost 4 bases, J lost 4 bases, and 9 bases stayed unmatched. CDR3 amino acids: CAWNTIAGPYNEQFF. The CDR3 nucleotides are TGTGCCTGGAATACGATAGCGGGGCCGTACAATGAGCAGTTCTTC.

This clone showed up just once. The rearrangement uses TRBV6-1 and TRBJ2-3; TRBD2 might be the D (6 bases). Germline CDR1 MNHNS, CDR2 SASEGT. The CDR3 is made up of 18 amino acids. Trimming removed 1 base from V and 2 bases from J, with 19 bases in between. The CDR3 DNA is TGTGCCAGCAGTGAAGTCTTGGGGGGTGGAGCGAACACAGATACGCAGTATTTT. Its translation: CASSEVLGGGANTDTQYF.

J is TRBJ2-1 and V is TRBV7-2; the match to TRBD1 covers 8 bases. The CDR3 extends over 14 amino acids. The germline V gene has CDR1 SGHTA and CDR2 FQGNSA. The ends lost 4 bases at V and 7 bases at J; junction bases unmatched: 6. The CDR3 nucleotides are TGTGCCAGCAGCTCCTGGACAGGGTCAAATGAGCAGTTCTTC. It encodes CASSSWTGSNEQFF.

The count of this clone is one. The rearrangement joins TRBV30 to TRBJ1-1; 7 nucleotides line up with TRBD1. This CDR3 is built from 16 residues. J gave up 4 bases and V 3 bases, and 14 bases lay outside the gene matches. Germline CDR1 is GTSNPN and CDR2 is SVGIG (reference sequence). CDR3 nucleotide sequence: TGTGCCTGGAGGCCGAGACTTAGGGGGCCGGCCACTGAAGCTTTCTTT. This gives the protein CAWRPRLRGPATEAFF. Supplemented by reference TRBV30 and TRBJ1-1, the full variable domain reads SQTIHQWPATLVQPVGSPLSLECTVEGTSNPNLYWYRQAAGRGLQLLFYSVGIGQISSEVPQNLSASRPQDRQFILSSKKLLLSDSGFYLCAWRPRLRGPATEAFFGQGTRLTVV.

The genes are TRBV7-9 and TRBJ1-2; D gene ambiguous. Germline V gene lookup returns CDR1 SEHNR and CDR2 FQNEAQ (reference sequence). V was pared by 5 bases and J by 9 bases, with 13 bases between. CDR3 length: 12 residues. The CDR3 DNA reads TGTGCCAGCAGCCAAGGGAGGGAGAGCTACACCTTC. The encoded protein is CASSQGRESYTF.

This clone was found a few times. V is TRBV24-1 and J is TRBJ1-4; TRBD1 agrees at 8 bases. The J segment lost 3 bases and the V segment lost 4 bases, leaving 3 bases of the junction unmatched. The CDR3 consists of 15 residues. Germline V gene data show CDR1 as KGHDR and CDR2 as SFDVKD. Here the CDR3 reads CATSDPTGANEKLFF. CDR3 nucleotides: TGTGCCACCAGTGACCCGACAGGGGCTAATGAAAAACTGTTTTTT.

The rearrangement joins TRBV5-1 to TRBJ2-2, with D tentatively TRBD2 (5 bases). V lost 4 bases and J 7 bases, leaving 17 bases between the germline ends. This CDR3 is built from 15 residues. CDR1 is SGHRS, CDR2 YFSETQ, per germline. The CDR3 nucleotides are TGCGCCAGCAGCCCTAGCCCCACCCTCGGCGGGGAGCTGTTTTTT. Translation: CASSPSPTLGGELFF.

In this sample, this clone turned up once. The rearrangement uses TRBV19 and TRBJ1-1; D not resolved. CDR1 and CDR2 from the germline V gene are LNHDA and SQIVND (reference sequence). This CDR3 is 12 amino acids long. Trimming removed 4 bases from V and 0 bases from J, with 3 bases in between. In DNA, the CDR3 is TGTGCCAGTAGTACATTGAACACTGAAGCTTTCTTT. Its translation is CASSTLNTEAFF.

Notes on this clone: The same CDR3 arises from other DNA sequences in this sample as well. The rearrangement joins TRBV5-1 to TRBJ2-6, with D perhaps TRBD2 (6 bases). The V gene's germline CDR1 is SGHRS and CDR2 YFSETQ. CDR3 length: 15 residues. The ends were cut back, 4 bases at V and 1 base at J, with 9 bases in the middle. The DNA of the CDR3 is TGCGCCAGCAGCCCCGGGGGTTCTGGGGCCAACGTCCTGACTTTC. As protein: CASSPGGSGANVLTF.

The CDR3 DNA follows: TGTGCCAGCAGCCCCCAGGGAGGGCAGCCCCAGCATTTT. It yields the protein CASSPQGGQPQHF. The genes are TRBV7-2 and TRBJ1-5; D possibly corresponds to TRBD1 (5 bases). Germline-derived CDR1 and CDR2 are SGHTA and FQGNSA. CDR3 size: 13 residues. Trimming shortened V by 5 bases and J by 7 bases, and 12 bases separated the two germline ends.

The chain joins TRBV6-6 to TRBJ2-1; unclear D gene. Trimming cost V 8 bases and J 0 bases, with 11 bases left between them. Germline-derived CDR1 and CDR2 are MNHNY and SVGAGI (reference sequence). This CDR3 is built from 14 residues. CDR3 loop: CASGPAGSYNEQFF. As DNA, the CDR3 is TGTGCCAGCGGCCCCGCAGGCTCCTACAATGAGCAGTTCTTC.

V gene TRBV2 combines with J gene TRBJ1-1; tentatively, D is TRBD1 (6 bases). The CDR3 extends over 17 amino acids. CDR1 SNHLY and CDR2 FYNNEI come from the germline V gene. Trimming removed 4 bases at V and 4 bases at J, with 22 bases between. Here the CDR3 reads CASSVPREGVVPTEAFF. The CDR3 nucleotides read TGTGCCAGCAGTGTTCCAAGGGAGGGGGTAGTCCCCACTGAAGCTTTCTTT.

The CDR3 protein is CASSPPQGLSTEAFF. The CDR3 DNA reads as TGTGCCAGCTCACCACCTCAGGGTTTGAGCACTGAAGCTTTCTTT. The chain uses TRBV18 and TRBJ1-1, with a weak D call TRBD1 (5 bases). CDR1 and CDR2 (germline): KGHSH, LQKENI. With 0 bases removed from V and 4 bases from J, the gap between germline ends came to 12 bases. This CDR3 contains 15 residues.

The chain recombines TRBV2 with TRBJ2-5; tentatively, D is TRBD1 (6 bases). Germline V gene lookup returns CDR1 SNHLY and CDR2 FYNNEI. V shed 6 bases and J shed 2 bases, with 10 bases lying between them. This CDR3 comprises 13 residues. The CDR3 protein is CASSTGYQETQYF. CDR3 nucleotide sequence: TGTGCCAGCAGCACAGGGTATCAAGAGACCCAGTACTTC.

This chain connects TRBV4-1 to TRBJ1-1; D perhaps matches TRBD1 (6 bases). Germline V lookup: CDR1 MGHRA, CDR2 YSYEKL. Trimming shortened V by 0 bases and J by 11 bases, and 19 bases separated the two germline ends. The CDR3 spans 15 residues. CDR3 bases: TGCGCCAGCAGCCAAGATCGGGCAGGGGCTCTTAGGGCTTTCTTT. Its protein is CASSQDRAGALRAFF.